These 21 T cell receptor beta chains came from one sample sequenced in a study of blood T cell repertoires in COVID-19 (dated by TCRdb to the early 2020s). The library was obtained by the immunoSEQ multiplex PCR assay. The table comes from immuneACCESS by way of TCRdb, which keeps in-frame sequences with V and J called. Part of the clones is missing from these tables; in studies checked, under half for an unresolved V gene and the rest for unknown reasons. The sample table lists 110,000 to 150,000 clones, 70% to 90% of them with a count of one. The ten largest clones add up to around 5% of the sample. The specimen was peripheral blood. The receptors here all came from a human donor in a cohort sampled during active COVID-19.

This clone was seen just once. This chain connects TRBV7-8 to TRBJ1-5; no clear D. This CDR3 is 15 amino acids long. Trimming took 5 bases from V and 1 from J, leaving 12 bases between them. Germline CDR1 SGHVS, CDR2 FQNEAQ. The CDR3 nucleotides are TGTGCCAGCAGCCCACAGACGGGGAGCAATCAGCCCCAGCATTTT. This gives the protein CASSPQTGSNQPQHF.

The V and J genes are TRBV7-6 and TRBJ2-5, with 8 bases that match TRBD2. The germline CDR1 and CDR2 sequences are SGHVS and FNYEAQ. Unmatched junction bases numbered 8, after V lost 5 bases and J lost 0 bases. This CDR3 region has 16 residues. Here the CDR3 DNA reads TGTGCCAGCAGCAGTACGCGGGGGGAGTACCAAGAGACCCAGTACTTC. It encodes CASSSTRGEYQETQYF.

Remarks on this clone: Germline and junction disagree at one end, which may indicate a read error. The chain has TRBV29-1 and TRBJ2-7; D gene ambiguous. Per the germline V gene, CDR1 is SQVTM and CDR2 is ANQGSEA. This CDR3 is built from 11 residues. CDR3 in DNA: TGCAGCGTTGAAATTGCAGGTTCATACGACTTC. This sequence encodes CSVEIAGSYDF.

The V gene is TRBV9, the J gene TRBJ1-6, with 12 bases identical to TRBD1. Germline V gene data show CDR1 as SGDLS and CDR2 as YYNGEE. Trimming cost V 3 bases and J 10 bases; bases outside gene matches: 8. This CDR3 has 16 amino acids. The CDR3 sequence: CASSEGQGAGRSPLHF. DNA for the CDR3: TGTGCCAGCAGCGAGGGACAGGGGGCAGGTCGATCACCCCTCCACTTT.

The rearrangement links TRBV2 to TRBJ2-1; 8 nucleotides agree with TRBD1. Losses at the gene ends were 8 bases for V and 3 bases for J; bases not matched to a gene: 21. CDR1 is SNHLY, CDR2 FYNNEI, per germline. CDR3 length: 19 residues. The CDR3 here is CASYIHPLDRDSSYNEQFF. For the CDR3, the DNA is TGTGCCAGCTACATTCACCCTCTGGACAGGGATAGTAGCTACAATGAGCAGTTCTTC.

This rearrangement joins TRBV28 to TRBJ1-3; D gene uncertain. Trimming shortened V by 0 bases and J by 1 base, and 7 bases separated the two germline ends. The CDR3 has 15 amino acids. CDR1 and CDR2 (germline): MDHEN, SYDVKM. The CDR3 loop is CASSLWSGSGNTIYF. The CDR3 region has the DNA TGTGCCAGCAGTTTATGGTCCGGGTCTGGAAACACCATATATTTT. Together with reference TRBV28 and TRBJ1-3, the CDR3 gives the full variable domain: DVKVTQSSRYLVKRTGEKVFLECVQDMDHENMFWYRQDPGLGLRLIYFSYDVKMKEKGDIPEGYSVSREKKERFSLILESASTNQTSMYLCASSLWSGSGNTIYFGEGSWLTVV.

The V gene is TRBV7-8, the J gene TRBJ2-7; TRBD2 matches at 9 bases. CDR1 and CDR2 (germline): SGHVS, FQNEAQ. V shed 0 bases, J shed 0 bases, and the junction held 3 bases outside the gene matches. The length of the CDR3 is 16 residues. The CDR3: CASSLALAGSSYEQYF. For the CDR3, the DNA is TGTGCCAGCAGCTTAGCTCTAGCGGGGAGCTCCTACGAGCAGTACTTC.

The chain recombines TRBV5-5 with TRBJ2-7; possibly TRBD1 for D (5 bases). Germline V CDR1 and CDR2: SGHKS, YYEKEE (reference sequence). The V and J ends lost 4 bases and 2 bases respectively, with 16 bases between them. The CDR3 extends over 15 amino acids. CDR3 amino acids: CASSRAAQGTYEQYF. DNA for the CDR3: TGTGCCAGCAGCCGTGCGGCTCAGGGCACCTACGAGCAGTACTTC.

The chain is built from TRBV5-1 and TRBJ2-7; 7 bases are a match to TRBD1. Trimming at V came to 0 bases and at J to 7 bases, leaving 10 bases not matched to a gene. CDR1 is SGHRS, CDR2 YFSETQ, per germline. The CDR3 contains 15 residues. The CDR3 coding sequence is TGCGCCAGCAGCTTGGGCCGACAGGGCCCGAGGGAGCAGTACTTC. Its translation is CASSLGRQGPREQYF. The full variable domain, completed using reference TRBV5-1 and TRBJ2-7, is KAGVTQTPRYLIKTRGQQVTLSCSPISGHRSVSWYQQTPGQGLQFLFEYFSETQRNKGNFPGRFSGRQFSNSRSEMNVSTLELGDSALYLCASSLGRQGPREQYFGPGTRLTVT.

The V call is TRBV5-6, the J call TRBJ2-7, with D perhaps TRBD2 (6 bases). V was shortened by 0 bases and J by 5 bases, with 12 bases between the two germline ends. The germline V gene has CDR1 SGHDT and CDR2 YYEEEE. The CDR3 runs 14 residues. CDR3 bases: TGTGCCAGCAGCTTGGAAGCGAGCGGGCACGAGCAGTACTTC. Translated, it gives CASSLEASGHEQYF.

The J gene is TRBJ1-4, the V gene TRBV5-1; D is possibly TRBD1 (5 bases). Germline CDR1 SGHRS, CDR2 YFSETQ. Trimming pared 7 bases from V and 7 bases from J, leaving 17 bases between. The CDR3 is 14 residues long. The CDR3: CASRRGRDGEKLFF. Written as DNA, the CDR3 is TGCGCCAGCCGAAGGGGCAGGGATGGTGAAAAACTGTTTTTT.

The genes are TRBV7-3 and TRBJ2-2; TRBD1 matches 8 bases. J was trimmed by 1 base and V by 5 bases; bases with no gene match: 18. This CDR3 contains 20 residues. The germline CDR1 and CDR2 sequences are SGHTA and FQGTGA. In DNA form, the CDR3 reads TGTGCCAGCAGCGCCCGGGACAGGCAATCGCTTGGTGTGAACACCGGGGAGCTGTTTTTT. Its translation is CASSARDRQSLGVNTGELFF. The whole variable domain, filled in from reference TRBV7-3 and TRBJ2-2, reads GAGVSQTPSNKVTEKGKYVELRCDPISGHTALYWYRQSLGQGPEFLIYFQGTGAADDSGLPNDRFFAVRPEGSVSTLKIQRTERGDSAVYLCASSARDRQSLGVNTGELFFGEGSRLTVL.

This clone was recorded at least ten times. The chain carries TRBV4-1 and TRBJ1-1; 8 bases map to TRBD1. The CDR3 is 15 residues long. Germline V gives CDR1 MGHRA, CDR2 YSYEKL. Germline trimming cut 7 bases from V and 1 base from J; bases unmatched to any gene: 8. The CDR3 sequence is CASTSGGGKNTEAFF. The DNA of the CDR3 is TGCGCCAGCACCTCAGGGGGCGGCAAGAACACTGAAGCTTTCTTT.

V is TRBV28 and J is TRBJ1-2; TRBD1 matches at 9 bases. From germline, CDR1 is MDHEN and CDR2 SYDVKM. This CDR3 region has 13 residues. The V segment lost 10 bases and the J segment 1 base; nucleotides outside the gene matches: 4. The CDR3 DNA sequence: TGTGCCATCGCGGACAGGGGTAACTATGGCTACACCTTC. It is translated as CAIADRGNYGYTF.

The rearrangement joins TRBV7-9 to TRBJ1-3; the D is unclear. Trimming took 2 bases from V and 0 from J, leaving 14 bases between them. The germline gives CDR1 SEHNR, CDR2 FQNEAQ (reference sequence). The CDR3 is 17 residues long. CDR3 coding DNA: TGTGCCAGCAGCTTACGTTTGACCGGGAACTCTGGAAACACCATATATTTT. This gives the protein CASSLRLTGNSGNTIYF.

V is TRBV6-5 and J is TRBJ2-1, with a weak D call TRBD1 (5 bases). The CDR3 covers 14 residues. Germline loops: CDR1 MNHEY, CDR2 SVGAGI. The V gene lost 4 bases and the J gene lost 5 bases, with 12 bases spanning the gap. CDR3 DNA: TGTGCCAGCAGTTTCTACAGGACGGACAATGAGCAGTTCTTC. Translation: CASSFYRTDNEQFF.

The chain recombines TRBV5-1 with TRBJ2-7; TRBD1 matches 10 bases. The J segment lost 3 bases and the V segment lost 0 bases, leaving 3 bases of the junction unmatched. Germline loops: CDR1 SGHRS, CDR2 YFSETQ. The CDR3 length is 15 residues. CDR3 sequence reads: CASSLGQGARYEQYF. Written as DNA, the CDR3 is TGCGCCAGCAGCTTGGGACAGGGGGCACGCTACGAGCAGTACTTC.

The chain carries TRBV7-2 and TRBJ2-7, with TRBD1 matching over 7 bases. With 5 bases clipped from V and 3 bases from J, the junction kept 7 bases outside the gene matches. The CDR3 has 14 amino acids. CDR1 is SGHTA and CDR2 is FQGNSA in the germline V gene. CDR3: CASSPRQGYYEQYF. The CDR3 coding sequence is TGTGCCAGCAGCCCTCGACAGGGTTACTACGAGCAGTACTTC.

This clone was found once. J is TRBJ1-4 and V is TRBV5-1; 7 bases align to TRBD1. Losses at the gene ends were 4 bases for V and 5 bases for J; bases not matched to a gene: 8. Germline assignment: CDR1 SGHRS and CDR2 YFSETQ. CDR3 length: 15 amino acids. This CDR3 reads CASSPRQGRNEKLFF. Written as DNA, the CDR3 is TGCGCCAGCAGCCCAAGACAGGGCAGAAATGAAAAACTGTTTTTT.

The chain is built from TRBV30 and TRBJ2-1; unclear D gene. This CDR3 contains 15 residues. V lost 0 bases and J 5 bases, leaving 14 bases between the germline ends. Germline CDR1 is GTSNPN and CDR2 is SVGIG (reference sequence). The CDR3 DNA reads TGTGCCTGGAGTGTAATCGGTGGCGGCGACAATGAGCAGTTCTTC. Its translation is CAWSVIGGGDNEQFF.

This chain links TRBV29-1 with TRBJ2-5; 12 nucleotides line up with TRBD2. Germline loops: CDR1 SQVTM, CDR2 ANQGSEA. The CDR3 contains 16 residues. The trim removed 1 base at V and 2 bases at J, leaving 5 bases unmatched. The CDR3 spells CSVEGGTSGPQETQYF. The CDR3 region has the DNA TGCAGCGTTGAAGGGGGGACTAGCGGGCCTCAAGAGACCCAGTACTTC.